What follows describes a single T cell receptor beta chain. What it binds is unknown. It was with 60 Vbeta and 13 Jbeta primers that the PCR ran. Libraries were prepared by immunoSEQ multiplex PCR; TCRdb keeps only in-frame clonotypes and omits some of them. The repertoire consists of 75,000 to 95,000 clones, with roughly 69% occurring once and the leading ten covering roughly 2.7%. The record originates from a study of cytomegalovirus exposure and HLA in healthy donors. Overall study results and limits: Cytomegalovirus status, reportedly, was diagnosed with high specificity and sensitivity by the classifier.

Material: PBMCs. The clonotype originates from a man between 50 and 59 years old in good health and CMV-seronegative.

The CDR3 sequence is CASSRGQSSYEQYV. The DNA of the CDR3 is TGCGCCAGCAGCCGGGGACAGAGCTCCTACGAGCAGTACGTC. The V call is TRBV4-1, the J call TRBJ2-7; 7 bases line up with TRBD1. The germline CDR1 and CDR2 sequences are MGHRA and YSYEKL. The CDR3 contains 14 residues. V lost 4 bases to trimming and J lost 0 bases; unmatched junction nucleotides: 3.